This T cell receptor (beta chain) emerged from a study of T cells in Graves' hyperthyroidism and ophthalmopathy. This clonotype was counted between two and nine times. The CDR3 is 16 amino acids. V lost 0 bases and J lost 2; bases outside the gene matches: 3. Germline CDR1 reads MNHEY; CDR2 reads SMNVEV (reference sequence). The CDR3 regions of TCR beta were amplified from RNA transcripts. A set of HTBI primers served as the primers for a first-round RT-PCR of the TCR CDR3. MiXCR was run by TCRdb on the multiplex PCR reads, yielding one entry per CDR3 protein. This table has around 340,000 distinct CDR3 sequences, about a sixth appearing once.

This sequence was found in a woman aged 25-40 years with Graves' hyperthyroidism that later progressed to Graves' ophthalmopathy. Material: blood. The chain has TRBV27 and TRBJ2-1, with 8 bases matching TRBD1. The CDR3 nucleotides read TGTGCCAGCAGTTTATCTGCAGGGGGCCCCTACAATGAGCAGTTCTTC. Amino acid sequence: CASSLSAGGPYNEQFF.